The table lists the clone carrying this T cell receptor (beta chain) with a few counts. Its antigen is currently unknown. Isolated PBMCs totaled at least 7 million in each sample. This CDR3 contains 16 residues. The V gene end was trimmed by 2 bases and the J gene end by 5 bases; junction bases not matched to a gene: 5. Germline V lookup: CDR1 MNHEY, CDR2 SVGEGT. The data stem from a study of blood T cells in healthy people across ages. Broader study findings: Versus aged donors, long-lived donors had higher diversity and more naive CD4+ cells. Diversity of TCR beta correlated strongly with naive T cell percentage.

It was with a sample-barcoded 5' primer and a J-beta primer mix that a second PCR of roughly 7 to 12 cycles was run. TCRdb independently ran MiXCR on the 5' RACE reads; one entry per CDR3 protein. The data show around 2 million distinct CDR3 sequences, with about two fifths seen just once and around 23% held by the top ten. Sequenced: blood. The rearrangement uses TRBV6-2 or TRBV6-3 and TRBJ2-1; 11 nucleotides agree with TRBD2. This receptor was obtained from a human donor in good health. The CDR3 is CASSYPLLAGDNEQFF. The CDR3 bases are TGTGCCAGCAGTTACCCATTACTAGCGGGGGACAATGAGCAGTTCTTC.